This T cell receptor (beta chain) was found in a study of T-cell memory formation after mild COVID-19. Study information: Each donor largely had its own TCR clusters.

General study findings and limits: Clones shrinking from day 15 to 85 showed even CD4/CD8 mixes; later expanders tilted CD4+. Some responding clones appeared in pre-infection memory, suggesting cross-reactive memory joined.

V was clipped by 10 bases and J by 4 bases, with 14 bases between them. The CDR3 extends over 14 amino acids. Germline V gene lookup returns CDR1 LNHDA and CDR2 SQIVND (reference sequence). On this clonotype itself: Its antigen remains unidentified.

Amplification by 5'RACE using constant-segment primers produced TCR alpha and TCR beta cDNA libraries that carried sample barcodes and UMIs. TCRdb passed the 5' RACE reads through MiXCR, listing each CDR3 protein once. Among fewer than 350,000 distinct CDR3 sequences listed, around 17% were seen once. The material sequenced was PBMCs or a T cell subset sorted from them (not recorded which). The gene calls are TRBV19 and TRBJ1-6; no firm D call. This receptor was identified in a man aged 18-30 years who had mild COVID-19 (a few samples of this study predate the infection). Cell type and time point are not known. CDR3 region: CATAWRPYNSPLHF. CDR3 in DNA: TGTGCCACCGCGTGGCGCCCATATAATTCACCCCTCCACTTT.